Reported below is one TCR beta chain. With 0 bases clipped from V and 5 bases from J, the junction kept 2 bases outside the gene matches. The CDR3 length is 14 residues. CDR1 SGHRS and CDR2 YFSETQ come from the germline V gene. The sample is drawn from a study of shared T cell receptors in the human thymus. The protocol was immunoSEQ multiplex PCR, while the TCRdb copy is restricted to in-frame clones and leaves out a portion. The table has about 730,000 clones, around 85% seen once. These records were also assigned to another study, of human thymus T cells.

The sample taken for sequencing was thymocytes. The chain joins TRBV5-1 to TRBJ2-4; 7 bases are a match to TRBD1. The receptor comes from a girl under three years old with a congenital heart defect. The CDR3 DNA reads TGCGCCAGCAGCTTGGGGGACAGTGAAAACATTCAGTACTTC. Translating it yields CASSLGDSENIQYF.